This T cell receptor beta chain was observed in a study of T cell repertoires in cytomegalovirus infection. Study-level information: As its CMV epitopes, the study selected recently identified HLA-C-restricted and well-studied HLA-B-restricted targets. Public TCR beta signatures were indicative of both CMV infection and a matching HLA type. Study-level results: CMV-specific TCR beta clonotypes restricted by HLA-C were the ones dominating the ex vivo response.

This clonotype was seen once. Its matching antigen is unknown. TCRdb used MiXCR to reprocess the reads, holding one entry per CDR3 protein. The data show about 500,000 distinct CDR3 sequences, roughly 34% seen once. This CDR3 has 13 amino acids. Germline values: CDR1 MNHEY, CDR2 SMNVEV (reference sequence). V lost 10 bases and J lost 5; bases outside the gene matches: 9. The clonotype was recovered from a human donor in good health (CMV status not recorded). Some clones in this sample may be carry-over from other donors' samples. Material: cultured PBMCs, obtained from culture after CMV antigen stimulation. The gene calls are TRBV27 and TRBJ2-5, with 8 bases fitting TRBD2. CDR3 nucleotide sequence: TGTGCCACTCGTCCACCGGGAGGGGAGACCCAGTACTTC. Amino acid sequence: CATRPPGGETQYF.